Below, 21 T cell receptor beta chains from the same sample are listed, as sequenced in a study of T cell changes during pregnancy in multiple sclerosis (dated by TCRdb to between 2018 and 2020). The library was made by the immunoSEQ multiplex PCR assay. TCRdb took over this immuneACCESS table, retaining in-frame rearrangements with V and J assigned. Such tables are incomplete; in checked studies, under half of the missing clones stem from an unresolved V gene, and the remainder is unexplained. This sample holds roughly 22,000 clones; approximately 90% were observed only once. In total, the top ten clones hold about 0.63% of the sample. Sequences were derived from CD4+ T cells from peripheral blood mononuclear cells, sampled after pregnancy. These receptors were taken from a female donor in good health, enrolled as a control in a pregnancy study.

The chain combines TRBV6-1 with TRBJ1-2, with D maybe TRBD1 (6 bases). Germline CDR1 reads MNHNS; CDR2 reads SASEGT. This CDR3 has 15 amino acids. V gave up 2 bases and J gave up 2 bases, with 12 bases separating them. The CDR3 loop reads CASSEYKQGNYGYTF. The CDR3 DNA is TGTGCCAGCAGTGAATATAAACAGGGAAACTATGGCTACACCTTC.

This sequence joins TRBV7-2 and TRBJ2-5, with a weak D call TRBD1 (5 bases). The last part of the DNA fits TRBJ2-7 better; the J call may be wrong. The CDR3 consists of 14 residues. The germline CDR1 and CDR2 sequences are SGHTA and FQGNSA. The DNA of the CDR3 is TGTGCCAGCAGCTTACGGCAGGGCCCCTACGAGCAGTACTTC. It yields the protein CASSLRQGPYEQYF.

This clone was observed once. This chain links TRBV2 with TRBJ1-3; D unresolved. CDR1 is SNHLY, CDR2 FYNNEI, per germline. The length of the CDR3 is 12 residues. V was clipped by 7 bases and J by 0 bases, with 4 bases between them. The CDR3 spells CASIDSGNTIYF. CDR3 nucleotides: TGTGCCAGCATAGACTCTGGAAACACCATATATTTT.

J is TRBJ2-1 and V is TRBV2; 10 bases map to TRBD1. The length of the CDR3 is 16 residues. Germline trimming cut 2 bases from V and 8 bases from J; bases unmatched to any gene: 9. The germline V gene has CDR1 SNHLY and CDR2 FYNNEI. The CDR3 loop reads CASSENEGQGRYEQFF. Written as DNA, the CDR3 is TGTGCCAGCAGTGAAAATGAGGGACAGGGGAGGTATGAGCAGTTCTTC.

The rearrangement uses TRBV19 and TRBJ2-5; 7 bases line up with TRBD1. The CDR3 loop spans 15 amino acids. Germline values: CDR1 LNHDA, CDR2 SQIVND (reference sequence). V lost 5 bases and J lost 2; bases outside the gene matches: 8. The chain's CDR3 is CASSSRGQLQETQYF. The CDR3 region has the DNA TGTGCCAGTAGTTCTAGGGGACAGCTACAAGAGACCCAGTACTTC.

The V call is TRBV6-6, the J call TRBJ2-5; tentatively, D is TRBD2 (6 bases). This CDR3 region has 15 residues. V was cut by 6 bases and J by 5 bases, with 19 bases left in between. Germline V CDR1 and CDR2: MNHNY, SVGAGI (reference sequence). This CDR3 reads CASSPRVTGGETQYF. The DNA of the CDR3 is TGTGCCAGCAGCCCCCGGGTCACAGGAGGGGAGACCCAGTACTTC.

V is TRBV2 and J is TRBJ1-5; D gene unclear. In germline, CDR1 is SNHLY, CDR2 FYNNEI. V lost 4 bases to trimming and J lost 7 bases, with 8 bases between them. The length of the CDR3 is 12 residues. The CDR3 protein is CASSGSRQPQHF. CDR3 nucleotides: TGTGCCAGCAGTGGATCCCGGCAGCCCCAGCATTTT.

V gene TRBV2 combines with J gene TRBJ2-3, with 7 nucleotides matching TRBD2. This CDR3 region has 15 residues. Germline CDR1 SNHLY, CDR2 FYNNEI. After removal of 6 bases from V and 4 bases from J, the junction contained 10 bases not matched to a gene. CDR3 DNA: TGTGCCAGCAGACGGGGCGGGAGCGGGGCAGATACGCAGTATTTT. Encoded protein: CASRRGGSGADTQYF.

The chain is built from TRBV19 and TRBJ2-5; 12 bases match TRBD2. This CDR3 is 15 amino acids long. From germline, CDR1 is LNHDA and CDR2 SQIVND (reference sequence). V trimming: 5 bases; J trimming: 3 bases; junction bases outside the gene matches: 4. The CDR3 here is CASSRWTSGEETQYF. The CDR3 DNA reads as TGTGCCAGTAGTCGATGGACTAGCGGGGAAGAGACCCAGTACTTC.

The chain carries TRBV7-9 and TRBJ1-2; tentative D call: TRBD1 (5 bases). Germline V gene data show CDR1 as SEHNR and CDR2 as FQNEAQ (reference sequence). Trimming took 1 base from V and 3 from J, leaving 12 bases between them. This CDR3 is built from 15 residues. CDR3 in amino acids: CASSLGQGMHYGYTF. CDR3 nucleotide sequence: TGTGCCAGCAGCTTAGGGCAGGGCATGCACTATGGCTACACCTTC.

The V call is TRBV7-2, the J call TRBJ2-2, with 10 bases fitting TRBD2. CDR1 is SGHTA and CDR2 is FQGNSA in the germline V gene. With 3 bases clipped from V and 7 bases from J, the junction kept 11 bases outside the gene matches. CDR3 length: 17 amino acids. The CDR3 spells CASSLERTSGYIGELFF. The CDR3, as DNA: TGTGCCAGCAGCTTGGAAAGGACTAGCGGATATATCGGGGAGCTGTTTTTT.

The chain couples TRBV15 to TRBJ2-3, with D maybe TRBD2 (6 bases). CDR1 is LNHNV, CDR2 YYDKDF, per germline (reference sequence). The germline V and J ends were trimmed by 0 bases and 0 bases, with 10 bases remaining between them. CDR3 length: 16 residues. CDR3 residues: CATSRETSRSTDTQYF. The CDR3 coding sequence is TGTGCCACCAGCAGAGAGACTAGTCGTAGCACAGATACGCAGTATTTT.

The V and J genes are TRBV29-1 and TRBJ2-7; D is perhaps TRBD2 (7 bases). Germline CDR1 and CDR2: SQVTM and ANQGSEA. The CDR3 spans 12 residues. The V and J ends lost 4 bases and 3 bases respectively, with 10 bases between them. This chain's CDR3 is CSVGEGGYEQYF. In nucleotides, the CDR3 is TGCAGCGTTGGGGAGGGGGGCTACGAGCAGTACTTC.

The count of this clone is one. In DNA, the CDR3 is TGCGCCAGCAGCCCCCGGTCCCCAGAGACCCAGTACTTC. It encodes CASSPRSPETQYF. The gene calls are TRBV5-1 and TRBJ2-5, with D unclear. The CDR3 has 13 amino acids. From germline, CDR1 is SGHRS and CDR2 YFSETQ. V lost 4 bases and J 4 bases, leaving 11 bases between the germline ends.

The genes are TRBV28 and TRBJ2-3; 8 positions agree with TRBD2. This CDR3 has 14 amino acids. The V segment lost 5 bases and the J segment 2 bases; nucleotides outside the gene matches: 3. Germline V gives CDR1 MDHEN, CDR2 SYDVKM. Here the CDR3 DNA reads TGTGCCAGCAGTCTAGCGGGCCACACAGATACGCAGTATTTT. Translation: CASSLAGHTDTQYF.

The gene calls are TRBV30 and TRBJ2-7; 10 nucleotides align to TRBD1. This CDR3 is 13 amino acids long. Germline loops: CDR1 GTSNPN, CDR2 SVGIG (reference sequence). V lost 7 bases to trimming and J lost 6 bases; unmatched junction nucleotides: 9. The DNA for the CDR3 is TGTGCCTACTCAGGGACAGGGGTCCTCGAGCAGTACTTC. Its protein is CAYSGTGVLEQYF.

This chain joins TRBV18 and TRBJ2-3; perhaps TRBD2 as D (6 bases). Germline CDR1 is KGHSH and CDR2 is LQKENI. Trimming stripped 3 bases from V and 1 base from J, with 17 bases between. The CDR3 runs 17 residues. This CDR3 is CASSPGLVLAGTDTQYF. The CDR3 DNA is TGTGCCAGCTCACCCGGCCTCGTTTTAGCGGGCACAGATACGCAGTATTTT.

The CDR3 spells CASSQTGVRGTEAFF. CDR3 nucleotide sequence: TGTGCCAGCAGTCAGACAGGGGTACGGGGCACTGAAGCTTTCTTT. This chain uses TRBV6-6 with TRBJ1-1; 8 nucleotides agree with TRBD1. The CDR3 is 15 amino acids. From germline, CDR1 is MNHNY and CDR2 SVGAGI (reference sequence). J lost 4 bases, V lost 5 bases, and 9 bases had no gene match.

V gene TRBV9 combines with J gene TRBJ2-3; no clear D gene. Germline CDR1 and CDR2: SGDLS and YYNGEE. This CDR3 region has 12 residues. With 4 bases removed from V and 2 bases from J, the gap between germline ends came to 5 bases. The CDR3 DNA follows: TGTGCCAGCAGCACCTACACAGATACGCAGTATTTT. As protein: CASSTYTDTQYF.

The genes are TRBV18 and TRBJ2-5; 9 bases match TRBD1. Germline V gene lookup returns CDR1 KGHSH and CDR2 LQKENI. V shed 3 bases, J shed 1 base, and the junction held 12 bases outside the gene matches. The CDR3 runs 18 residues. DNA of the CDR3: TGTGCCAGCTCACCTCCTCCAAATCCGGGACAGGGCCAAGAGACCCAGTACTTC. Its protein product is CASSPPPNPGQGQETQYF.

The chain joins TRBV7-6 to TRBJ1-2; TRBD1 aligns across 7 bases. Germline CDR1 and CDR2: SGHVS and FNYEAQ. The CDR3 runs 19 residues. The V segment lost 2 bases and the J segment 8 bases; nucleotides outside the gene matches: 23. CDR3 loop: CASSLYKGASWGESSGYTF. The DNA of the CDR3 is TGTGCCAGCAGCTTATATAAGGGGGCTTCTTGGGGGGAGTCCTCCGGCTACACCTTC.